This record covers a single TCR beta chain. V gave up 3 bases and J gave up 0 bases, with 6 bases separating them. The CDR3 has 14 amino acids. Germline loops: CDR1 WSHSY, CDR2 SAAADI. The data originate from a study of blood T cell repertoires in COVID-19. Sequenced by immunoSEQ multiplex PCR; TCRdb stores in-frame clones only, minus some. The table includes approximately 220,000 clones, about 86% detected once. V is TRBV10-2 and J is TRBJ2-1; D is undetermined. The receptor's source is a middle-aged woman with acute COVID-19. The material sequenced was PBMCs or T cells enriched from blood (not recorded which). The CDR3 DNA reads TGCGCCAGCAGTGATAGCAACTCCTACAATGAGCAGTTCTTC. This encodes CASSDSNSYNEQFF.